This T cell receptor (beta chain) came from a study of T cell changes during pregnancy in multiple sclerosis. After removal of 4 bases from V and 2 bases from J, the junction contained 1 base not matched to a gene. This CDR3 has 14 amino acids. Germline values: CDR1 MNHEY, CDR2 SVGAGI. Libraries were prepared by immunoSEQ multiplex PCR; TCRdb keeps only in-frame clonotypes and omits some of them. The sample has 100,000 or so clones, about 93% seen once. Sequencing was performed on peripheral blood, taken after pregnancy. The receptor was derived from a female donor with multiple sclerosis, enrolled in a pregnancy study. The chain carries TRBV6-5 and TRBJ2-7; 11 bases line up with TRBD1. CDR3 region: CASSWDRGTYEQYF. For the CDR3, the DNA is TGTGCCAGCAGTTGGGACAGGGGGACCTACGAGCAGTACTTC.